Listed below are T cell receptor beta chains from one sample, sequenced in a study of T cells after yellow fever vaccination. Using its own MiXCR run on the 5' RACE reads, TCRdb lists one record per CDR3 protein. This sample yields about 310,000 distinct CDR3 sequences, of which 3.6% are seen a single time; around 20% belongs to the top ten. Sample: PBMCs, taken on the day of the yellow fever booster vaccination. The receptor source for this set is a man between 18 and 29 years old who received the YFV17D yellow fever vaccine. Each CDR3 is given with its conserved first and last residue. The D gene is left open where the match is weak. Size is omitted from some rows. Given values are once, few, many or a class for expanded clones.

abundance: many; d_gene: TRBD2; v_gene: TRBV5-5; j_gene: TRBJ2-1; CDR3nt: TGTGCCAGCAGCTTGCAACTAGCGGGGACCTACAATGAGCAGTTCTTC; CDR3aa: CASSLQLAGTYNEQFF
abundance: few; d_gene: NA; v_gene: TRBV3-1; j_gene: TRBJ2-1; CDR3nt: TGTGCCAGCAGCCCCCGGCATCGGGGGAATGAGCAGTTCTTC; CDR3aa: CASSPRHRGNEQFF
abundance: many; d_gene: NA; v_gene: TRBV5-6; j_gene: TRBJ2-1; CDR3nt: TGTGCCAGCAGCTTGTTGGGGATTTCCTACAATGAGCAGTTCTTC; CDR3aa: CASSLLGISYNEQFF
abundance: NA; d_gene: NA; v_gene: TRBV7-2; j_gene: TRBJ2-3; CDR3nt: TGTGCCAGCAGCTCCTCGCAGGCCGCCACAGATACGCAGTATTTT; CDR3aa: CASSSSQAATDTQYF
abundance: NA; d_gene: NA; v_gene: TRBV20-1; j_gene: TRBJ2-3; CDR3nt: TGCAGTGCTCGAGGGTCCTATAGCACAGATACGCAGTATTTT; CDR3aa: CSARGSYSTDTQYF
abundance: many; d_gene: NA; v_gene: TRBV6-5; j_gene: TRBJ2-5; CDR3nt: TGTGCCAGCAGCCGACAGGTCCAAGAGACCCAGTACTTC; CDR3aa: CASSRQVQETQYF
abundance: many; d_gene: NA; v_gene: TRBV7-3; j_gene: TRBJ2-2; CDR3nt: TGTGCCAGCAGCTTAAGGCCGGGCCCCGGGGAGCTGTTTTTT; CDR3aa: CASSLRPGPGELFF
abundance: few; d_gene: NA; v_gene: TRBV27; j_gene: TRBJ2-2; CDR3nt: TGTGCCAGCAGTGCAGGGCTGAACACCGGGGAGCTGTTTTTT; CDR3aa: CASSAGLNTGELFF
abundance: NA; d_gene: NA; v_gene: TRBV20-1; j_gene: TRBJ1-6; CDR3nt: TGCAGTGCCACTCCTGGGGGCTATAATTCACCCCTCCACTTT; CDR3aa: CSATPGGYNSPLHF
abundance: few; d_gene: NA; v_gene: TRBV5-1; j_gene: TRBJ1-4; CDR3nt: TGCGCCAGCAGCCCGGGTAGGGGGTATAAACTGTTTTTT; CDR3aa: CASSPGRGYKLFF
abundance: NA; d_gene: NA; v_gene: TRBV9; j_gene: TRBJ2-7; CDR3nt: TGTGCCAGCAGCGTAGGAGAAACACGAGGGCCCTACGAGCAGTACTTC; CDR3aa: CASSVGETRGPYEQYF
abundance: many; d_gene: NA; v_gene: TRBV20-1; j_gene: TRBJ2-3; CDR3nt: TGCAGTGCATCCGATAGCACAGATACGCAGTATTTT; CDR3aa: CSASDSTDTQYF
abundance: NA; d_gene: TRBD1; v_gene: TRBV27; j_gene: TRBJ1-4; CDR3nt: TGTGCCAGCAGTCAAGCTACAGGGGGCCCTTACGAAAAACTGTTTTTT; CDR3aa: CASSQATGGPYEKLFF
abundance: NA; d_gene: NA; v_gene: TRBV12-3/TRBV12-4; j_gene: TRBJ2-1; CDR3nt: TGTGCCAGCACTCAGGCTCTAGGGACCTACAATGAGCAGTTCTTC; CDR3aa: CASTQALGTYNEQFF
abundance: many; d_gene: TRBD1; v_gene: TRBV6-1; j_gene: TRBJ2-1; CDR3nt: TGTGCCCTCGAACCGGGACAGAGCTCCTACAATGAGCAGTTCTTC; CDR3aa: CALEPGQSSYNEQFF
abundance: few; d_gene: NA; v_gene: TRBV7-2; j_gene: TRBJ2-3; CDR3nt: TGTGCCAGCAGCTTAGTCCGGGGAGATACGCAGTATTTT; CDR3aa: CASSLVRGDTQYF
abundance: NA; d_gene: NA; v_gene: TRBV12-3/TRBV12-4; j_gene: TRBJ1-1; CDR3nt: TGTGCCAGCAGTTTAGCGCAGTGCACTGAAGCTTTCTTT; CDR3aa: CASSLAQCTEAFF
abundance: few; d_gene: NA; v_gene: TRBV20-1; j_gene: TRBJ2-5; CDR3nt: TGCAGTGCTACGGGGTCCCCTCAAGAGACCCAGTACTTC; CDR3aa: CSATGSPQETQYF
abundance: many; d_gene: NA; v_gene: TRBV5-4; j_gene: TRBJ2-7; CDR3nt: TGTGCCAGCAGCTTGGATCGCAGCTACGAGCAGTACTTC; CDR3aa: CASSLDRSYEQYF
abundance: many; d_gene: NA; v_gene: TRBV7-2; j_gene: TRBJ2-3; CDR3nt: TGTGCCAGCAGCTTAGCAGCGACTAGGGGGGTGGATACGCAGTATTTT; CDR3aa: CASSLAATRGVDTQYF
abundance: few; d_gene: NA; v_gene: TRBV9; j_gene: TRBJ1-2; CDR3nt: TGTGCCAGCAGCCTCAGACCATCGGGGGCCTATGGCTACACCTTC; CDR3aa: CASSLRPSGAYGYTF
abundance: few; d_gene: NA; v_gene: TRBV5-4; j_gene: TRBJ2-3; CDR3nt: TGTGCCAGCAGCGGACTAGATACGCAGTATTTT; CDR3aa: CASSGLDTQYF
abundance: NA; d_gene: NA; v_gene: TRBV7-9; j_gene: TRBJ1-3; CDR3nt: TGTGCCACCGAATGGGGCTCTGGAAACACCATATATTTT; CDR3aa: CATEWGSGNTIYF
abundance: few; d_gene: NA; v_gene: TRBV18; j_gene: TRBJ1-5; CDR3nt: TGTGCCAGCTCACCAATTAGGGCTTATAGCAATCAGCCCCAGCATTTT; CDR3aa: CASSPIRAYSNQPQHF
abundance: NA; d_gene: TRBD1; v_gene: TRBV29-1; j_gene: TRBJ1-2; CDR3nt: TGCAGCGTTGAAGAGGGGACAGGGGGCCTTCGCGGCTACACCTTC; CDR3aa: CSVEEGTGGLRGYTF
abundance: many; d_gene: TRBD1; v_gene: TRBV12-3/TRBV12-4; j_gene: TRBJ2-1; CDR3nt: TGTGCCAGCAGTTACACCGGGACAGGGAATGAGCAGTTCTTC; CDR3aa: CASSYTGTGNEQFF
abundance: many; d_gene: TRBD2; v_gene: TRBV5-1; j_gene: TRBJ2-1; CDR3nt: TGTGCCAGCAGCTTAGTTCCGGGGGGCAATGAGCAGTTCTTC; CDR3aa: CASSLVPGGNEQFF
abundance: NA; d_gene: NA; v_gene: TRBV19; j_gene: TRBJ1-1; CDR3nt: TGTGCCAGTATCCCCTTGGGGGGAGCGACTGAAGCTTTCTTT; CDR3aa: CASIPLGGATEAFF
abundance: few; d_gene: TRBD1; v_gene: TRBV7-9; j_gene: TRBJ1-1; CDR3nt: TGTGCCAGCAGCCGCGGGGACAGGGGGGACACTGAAGCTTTCTTT; CDR3aa: CASSRGDRGDTEAFF
abundance: NA; d_gene: NA; v_gene: TRBV7-2; j_gene: TRBJ1-6; CDR3nt: TGTGCCAGCAGCTTTGACCCACAATCACCCCTCCACTTT; CDR3aa: CASSFDPQSPLHF
abundance: many; d_gene: NA; v_gene: TRBV7-3; j_gene: TRBJ2-3; CDR3nt: TGTGCCAGCAGCTTACGGGCTAGCAGCGATACGCAGTATTTT; CDR3aa: CASSLRASSDTQYF
abundance: few; d_gene: TRBD2; v_gene: TRBV10-1; j_gene: TRBJ2-5; CDR3nt: TGCGCCAGCAGTGACTCGGATCGGACTAGCGGGGGGCGTCAAGAGACCCAGTACTTC; CDR3aa: CASSDSDRTSGGRQETQYF
abundance: many; d_gene: TRBD1; v_gene: TRBV4-1; j_gene: TRBJ1-1; CDR3nt: TGCGCCAGCAGCCCGGGACAGGGCCCTATGAACACTGAAGCTTTCTTT; CDR3aa: CASSPGQGPMNTEAFF
abundance: many; d_gene: NA; v_gene: TRBV7-9; j_gene: TRBJ1-5; CDR3nt: TGTGCCAGCAGCTTCGGGCGGGACAATCAGCCCCAGCATTTT; CDR3aa: CASSFGRDNQPQHF
abundance: few; d_gene: TRBD2; v_gene: TRBV5-4; j_gene: TRBJ2-1; CDR3nt: TGTGCCAGCAGCTTGGCCCTAGCGGGGGGAAACAATGAGCAGTTCTTC; CDR3aa: CASSLALAGGNNEQFF
abundance: few; d_gene: NA; v_gene: TRBV7-2; j_gene: TRBJ2-1; CDR3nt: TGTGCCAGCAGCTGGACATTTGAGCAGTTCTTC; CDR3aa: CASSWTFEQFF
abundance: NA; d_gene: TRBD1; v_gene: TRBV5-1; j_gene: TRBJ2-3; CDR3nt: TGCGCCAGCAGCTTGGTTAGTATGGGACAGAGCACAGATACGCAGTATTTT; CDR3aa: CASSLVSMGQSTDTQYF
abundance: many; d_gene: NA; v_gene: TRBV20-1; j_gene: TRBJ1-6; CDR3nt: TGCACCGAACCCTGCGGCATCTATAATTCACCCCTCCACTTT; CDR3aa: CTEPCGIYNSPLHF
abundance: NA; d_gene: NA; v_gene: TRBV6-1; j_gene: TRBJ2-2; CDR3nt: TGTGCCAGCAGTGCCCGTGCAAGGGGGGCCGGCACCGGGGAGCTGTTTTTT; CDR3aa: CASSARARGAGTGELFF
abundance: many; d_gene: TRBD2; v_gene: TRBV7-9; j_gene: TRBJ2-3; CDR3nt: TGTGCCAGCAGCTTAGTGGGACTATCCACTAGCACAGATACGCAGTATTTT; CDR3aa: CASSLVGLSTSTDTQYF
abundance: many; d_gene: TRBD1; v_gene: TRBV18; j_gene: TRBJ2-5; CDR3nt: TGTGCCAGCTCACCGAGTTCAACAGGGGCCTTGGGGACCCAGTACTTC; CDR3aa: CASSPSSTGALGTQYF
abundance: many; d_gene: NA; v_gene: TRBV6-2/TRBV6-3; j_gene: TRBJ1-6; CDR3nt: TGTGCCAGCAGTCCGGACCGGGGGAGCTCCTATAATTCACCCCTCCACTTT; CDR3aa: CASSPDRGSSYNSPLHF
abundance: many; d_gene: NA; v_gene: TRBV6-5; j_gene: TRBJ2-4; CDR3nt: TGTGCCAGCAGCCTCCGACGAAGGGGAAACATTCAGTACTTC; CDR3aa: CASSLRRRGNIQYF
abundance: NA; d_gene: NA; v_gene: TRBV19; j_gene: TRBJ2-5; CDR3nt: TGTGCCAGTGCTTCGGATCCAGGGACCCAGTACTTC; CDR3aa: CASASDPGTQYF
abundance: NA; d_gene: NA; v_gene: TRBV19; j_gene: TRBJ1-2; CDR3nt: TGTGCCAGTAGTATGCGGGTCGGCGGCTACACCTTC; CDR3aa: CASSMRVGGYTF
abundance: many; d_gene: NA; v_gene: TRBV5-1; j_gene: TRBJ1-1; CDR3nt: TGCGCCAGCAGCGAAGCTCTGAAAGCGGACACTGAAGCTTTCTTT; CDR3aa: CASSEALKADTEAFF
abundance: NA; d_gene: NA; v_gene: TRBV6-1; j_gene: TRBJ2-3; CDR3nt: TGTGCCAGCAACCCGCAAGGGATCTCAGATACGCAGTATTTT; CDR3aa: CASNPQGISDTQYF
abundance: many; d_gene: NA; v_gene: TRBV5-1; j_gene: TRBJ2-1; CDR3nt: TGCGCCAGCAGTTATGGGGGGTCTCAGGACAATGAGCAGTTCTTC; CDR3aa: CASSYGGSQDNEQFF
abundance: many; d_gene: TRBD2; v_gene: TRBV10-3; j_gene: TRBJ2-7; CDR3nt: TGTGCCATCAGTGCGGCTAGCGGGGGGGCCGCATCCTACGAGCAGTACTTC; CDR3aa: CAISAASGGAASYEQYF
abundance: hyperexpanded; d_gene: TRBD2; v_gene: TRBV27; j_gene: TRBJ2-7; CDR3nt: TGTGCCAGCAGCCAATGGGGGGGTACGCCCTACGAGCAGTACTTC; CDR3aa: CASSQWGGTPYEQYF
abundance: many; d_gene: NA; v_gene: TRBV6-5; j_gene: TRBJ1-1; CDR3nt: TGTGCCAGCAGTCCCCCGGGACGGGTGAACACTGAAGCTTTCTTT; CDR3aa: CASSPPGRVNTEAFF
abundance: many; d_gene: NA; v_gene: TRBV7-2; j_gene: TRBJ1-1; CDR3nt: TGTGCCAGCACCTTTCAGGGGCTGACTGAAGCTTTCTTT; CDR3aa: CASTFQGLTEAFF
abundance: few; d_gene: NA; v_gene: TRBV15; j_gene: TRBJ1-2; CDR3nt: TGTGCCACCAGCAGTACAGGGAAGGCTAACTATGGCTACACCTTC; CDR3aa: CATSSTGKANYGYTF
abundance: few; d_gene: TRBD1; v_gene: TRBV12-3/TRBV12-4; j_gene: TRBJ2-5; CDR3nt: TGTGCCAGCAGTGACAGGGGGCGAGGAGAGACCCAGTACTTC; CDR3aa: CASSDRGRGETQYF
abundance: few; d_gene: NA; v_gene: TRBV27; j_gene: TRBJ1-2; CDR3nt: TGTGCCAGCAGCAAGATGACAGGTTCCTATGGCTACACCTTC; CDR3aa: CASSKMTGSYGYTF
abundance: NA; d_gene: NA; v_gene: TRBV7-2; j_gene: TRBJ2-3; CDR3nt: TGTGCCAGCAGCCGACAGGCGGACGGCGGGCCCCCCGGGTATACGCAGTATTTT; CDR3aa: CASSRQADGGPPGYTQYF
abundance: many; d_gene: NA; v_gene: TRBV4-3; j_gene: TRBJ1-1; CDR3nt: TGCGCCAGCAGCCAAGATTGGAGGAGCACTGAAGCTTTCTTT; CDR3aa: CASSQDWRSTEAFF